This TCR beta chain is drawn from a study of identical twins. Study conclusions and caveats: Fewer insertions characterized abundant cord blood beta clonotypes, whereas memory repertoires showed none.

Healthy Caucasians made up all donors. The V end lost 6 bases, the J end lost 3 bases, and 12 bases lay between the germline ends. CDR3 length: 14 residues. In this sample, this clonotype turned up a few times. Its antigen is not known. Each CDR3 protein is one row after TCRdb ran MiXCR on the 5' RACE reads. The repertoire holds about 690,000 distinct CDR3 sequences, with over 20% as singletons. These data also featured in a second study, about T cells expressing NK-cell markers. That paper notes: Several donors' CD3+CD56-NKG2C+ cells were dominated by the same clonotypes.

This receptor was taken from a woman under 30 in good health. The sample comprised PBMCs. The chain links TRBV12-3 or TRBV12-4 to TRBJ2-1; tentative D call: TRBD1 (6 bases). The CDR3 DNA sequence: TGTGCCAGCAGACCGGACAGCTTCTACAATGAGCAGTTCTTC. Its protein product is CASRPDSFYNEQFF.